These T cell receptor beta chains were read from a single sample in a study of T cells after yellow fever vaccination. TCRdb re-called the 5' RACE reads through MiXCR, storing one row per CDR3 protein. The data hold about 550,000 distinct CDR3 sequences, with about 19% observed a single time. The sample in question was PBMCs, obtained 15 days after the yellow fever booster vaccination. These receptors originate from a man in his thirties or forties who received the YFV17D yellow fever vaccine. Each CDR3 is given with its conserved first and last residue. The D gene is left open where the match is weak. Clone size is shown for a subset of rows, as once, few, many or a class of expanded clone.

size,J,D,V,DNA,CDR3
-,TRBJ2-7,-,TRBV30,TGTGCCTGGAGTGTAGCCGGCTACGAGCAGTACTTC,CAWSVAGYEQYF
few,TRBJ2-1,TRBD2,TRBV20-1,TGCAGTGCTGGGGGACTAGAATTCCCTGGAGAGCAGTTCTTC,CSAGGLEFPGEQFF
-,TRBJ2-1,TRBD2,TRBV20-1,TGCAGCTCAGCGAGGCCAAGGGGAGGGAATGAGCAGTTCTTC,CSSARPRGGNEQFF
-,TRBJ2-5,-,TRBV5-1,TGCGCCAGCAGCTGGAAAGAACAGGGACCTGGGACCCAGTACTTC,CASSWKEQGPGTQYF
few,TRBJ2-6,-,TRBV7-8,TGTGCCAGCAGCCTTGCCCAGGGACGGGCCTCCTCTGGGGCCAACGTCCTGACTTTC,CASSLAQGRASSGANVLTF
-,TRBJ2-1,TRBD2,TRBV7-3,TGTGCCAGCAGCTCAGCTAGCGGGATTGTGGCAAATGAGCAGTTCTTC,CASSSASGIVANEQFF
few,TRBJ1-6,-,TRBV7-9,TGTGCCAGCAGCTTAGATGGCGCCTCCAATTCACCCCTCCACTTT,CASSLDGASNSPLHF
-,TRBJ1-1,TRBD1,TRBV10-3,TGTGCCATCAGGGTTGACAGGGGCGTAGAAGCTTTCTTT,CAIRVDRGVEAFF
-,TRBJ1-1,TRBD1,TRBV27,TGTGCCAGCAACCTTACAGGGGGCACTGAAGCTTTCTTT,CASNLTGGTEAFF
-,TRBJ2-7,TRBD2,TRBV7-9,TGTGCCAGCAGCCCTTACGGGCGGGAGCTATATGAGCAGTACTTC,CASSPYGRELYEQYF
-,TRBJ2-3,TRBD2,TRBV20-1,TGCAGTGCTATAAGGACTAGCGGTCGCACAGATACGCAGTATTTT,CSAIRTSGRTDTQYF
few,TRBJ2-1,-,TRBV7-8,TGTGCCAGCAGGCCTGGGGGGAAATCCTACAATGAGCAGTTCTTC,CASRPGGKSYNEQFF
-,TRBJ2-7,TRBD2,TRBV3-1,TGTGCCAGCAGCCCTCGGGTAGCGGGAACGGGCGAGCAGTACTTC,CASSPRVAGTGEQYF
few,TRBJ2-1,TRBD2,TRBV20-1,TGCAGTGCTGCACCTAGCGGACCAGCCCAGTTCTTC,CSAAPSGPAQFF
few,TRBJ2-5,-,TRBV9,TGTGCCAGCAGCGTAGCGGGAGCCCAAGAGACCCAGTACTTC,CASSVAGAQETQYF
-,TRBJ2-1,TRBD1,TRBV19,TGTGCCAGCCAAGATCAGGGGGCATCCTACAATGAGCAGTTCTTC,CASQDQGASYNEQFF
once,TRBJ2-7,TRBD2,TRBV25-1,TGTGCCAGCAGTGAGAGCGGGAACCTCTACGAGCAGTACTTC,CASSESGNLYEQYF
-,TRBJ2-7,-,TRBV27,TGTGCCAGCAGTTCACAACCCTACGAGCAGTACTTC,CASSSQPYEQYF
-,TRBJ2-5,-,TRBV21-1,TGTGCCAGCAGCAAGGGCGGGACCACTCCACGAAGGGAGACCCAGTACTTC,CASSKGGTTPRRETQYF
-,TRBJ1-3,-,TRBV6-1,TGTGCCAGCAGCCTAACTTTTTCCAACACCATATATTTT,CASSLTFSNTIYF
-,TRBJ2-1,-,TRBV7-2,TGTGCCAGCAGCCTCTTTACCTACAATGAGCAGTTCTTC,CASSLFTYNEQFF
-,TRBJ2-1,-,TRBV11-2,TGTGCCAGCAGCGCTCTACGAGGGGAGCAGTTCTTC,CASSALRGEQFF
few,TRBJ2-6,-,TRBV10-3,TGTGCCTCAGGGGCGGGGCGGAACTCTGGGGCCAACGTCCTGACTTTC,CASGAGRNSGANVLTF
-,TRBJ2-1,TRBD2,TRBV5-1,TGCGCCAGCAGCCTTTGGACTAGCGGGGGGGGGAAAAATGAGCAGTTCTTC,CASSLWTSGGGKNEQFF
-,TRBJ1-1,-,TRBV7-9,TGTGCCAGCAGCTTAGAAATTCCTGAAGCTTTCTTT,CASSLEIPEAFF
-,TRBJ1-5,TRBD1,TRBV12-3/TRBV12-4,TGTGCCAGCAGACAGGGGTATGCGACCCAGCATTTT,CASRQGYATQHF
few,TRBJ2-7,-,TRBV7-2,TGTGCCAGCAGCTTAGCTATGCCGGGACTTTTTAGCTCCTACGAGCAGTACTTC,CASSLAMPGLFSSYEQYF
-,TRBJ2-3,TRBD1,TRBV4-3,TGCGCCAGCAGCCAAGAAGACAGGGTTTTGGGGAATACGCAGTATTTT,CASSQEDRVLGNTQYF
few,TRBJ2-2,TRBD2,TRBV4-2,TGTGCCAGCAGCCAAGGGGGGGGAGGTAACACCGGGGAGCTGTTTTTT,CASSQGGGGNTGELFF
few,TRBJ2-7,TRBD2,TRBV4-2,TGTGCCAGCAGCCAACTTAGCGGGAGTGGATCCTACGAGCAGTACTTC,CASSQLSGSGSYEQYF
-,TRBJ2-3,-,TRBV20-1,TGCAGTGCTAGTTGGGGCCCCACAGATACGCAGTATTTT,CSASWGPTDTQYF
few,TRBJ2-7,-,TRBV29-1,TGCAGCGCGTCGACTCGAGGACCCTACGAGCAGTACTTC,CSASTRGPYEQYF
-,TRBJ2-7,-,TRBV5-1,TGCGCCAGCAGCTTGGACGGCGGGACCTACGAGCAGTACTTC,CASSLDGGTYEQYF
few,TRBJ2-5,TRBD1,TRBV7-8,TGTGCCAGCAGCTCGACAGGGCGGCTGGAGACCCAGTACTTC,CASSSTGRLETQYF
-,TRBJ2-3,-,TRBV5-1,TGCGCCAGCAGTAAAGCCAGATTCACAGATACGCAGTATTTT,CASSKARFTDTQYF
few,TRBJ2-4,-,TRBV21-1,TGTGCCAGCAGCAACAGGGGTAGGAACATTCAGTACTTC,CASSNRGRNIQYF
-,TRBJ2-7,-,TRBV5-8,TGTGCCAGCAGCTTATCAGTGGGCACAGGGTACCACGAGCAGTACTTC,CASSLSVGTGYHEQYF
-,TRBJ2-1,TRBD1,TRBV28,TGTGCCAGCCAGACAGGGGGCGCCTCCTACAATGAGCAGTTCTTC,CASQTGGASYNEQFF
many,TRBJ1-1,-,TRBV28,TGTGCCAGCAGGCTCCCAGCCTCGAACACTGAAGCTTTCTTT,CASRLPASNTEAFF
-,TRBJ2-2,-,TRBV6-6,TGTGCCACGTTAAGGGCCGGGGAGCTGTTTTTT,CATLRAGELFF
few,TRBJ2-3,-,TRBV15,TGTGCCACCAGCGCGGGTGCAGATACGCAGTATTTT,CATSAGADTQYF
few,TRBJ2-1,TRBD2,TRBV7-6,TGTGCCAGCAGCTCCGTTCCAGGACTAGCGGGAAGTAAGGTTAATGAGCAGTTCTTC,CASSSVPGLAGSKVNEQFF
-,TRBJ2-7,TRBD1,TRBV3-1,TGTGCCAGCAGCCAAGGGGGGACAGCCTCCTACGAGCAGTACTTC,CASSQGGTASYEQYF
-,TRBJ2-1,-,TRBV5-6,TGTGCCAGCAGCTTGCCGACGTTTTTGGGGAACTCCTACAATGAGCAGTTCTTC,CASSLPTFLGNSYNEQFF
-,TRBJ1-1,-,TRBV10-3,TGTGCCTCCAGGAAGGATGGAAACACTGAAGCTTTCTTT,CASRKDGNTEAFF
few,TRBJ2-5,TRBD2,TRBV11-3,TGTGCCAGCAGCCACCCTCTAGCGGGAGGGCCAGAGACCCAGTACTTC,CASSHPLAGGPETQYF
-,TRBJ2-1,-,TRBV18,TGTGCCAGCTCACCGGACTTGGGAGAGCAGTTCTTC,CASSPDLGEQFF
-,TRBJ2-7,TRBD2,TRBV20-1,TGCAGTCTCGGGGGGGGGTACAGCTCCTACGAGCAGTACTTC,CSLGGGYSSYEQYF
few,TRBJ1-1,-,TRBV5-1,TGCGCCAGCAGCTTGCCAGGGGACGCTGAAGCTTTCTTT,CASSLPGDAEAFF
few,TRBJ2-1,TRBD2,TRBV6-1,TGTGCCAGCAGGCTAGCGGGAGAGGTCAATGAGCAGTTCTTC,CASRLAGEVNEQFF
-,TRBJ2-3,TRBD2,TRBV6-1,TGTGCCAGCAGGGTCCGAGCGGGAGGGCCGGATACGCAGTATTTT,CASRVRAGGPDTQYF
few,TRBJ2-7,TRBD2,TRBV14,TGTGCCAGCAGCCACAGGACTAGCGGGAGATCCGAGCAGTACTTC,CASSHRTSGRSEQYF
-,TRBJ2-7,-,TRBV11-2,TGTGCCAGCAGCGGCCTGAAGTCTCCTACGGAGCAGTACTTC,CASSGLKSPTEQYF
few,TRBJ2-3,-,TRBV9,TGTGCCAGCAGCCCTCTGGCGAGGACAGATACGCAGTATTTT,CASSPLARTDTQYF
-,TRBJ2-1,TRBD2,TRBV7-2,TGTGCCAGCCGCCTAGTGCGTGAATTTTCTCTGCTGGGGGGGTACAATGAGCAGTTCTTC,CASRLVREFSLLGGYNEQFF